The 10 T cell receptor beta chains listed next were all sequenced from one sample in a study of T cell responses to AZD1222 COVID-19 vaccine. Profiled with immunoSEQ multiplex PCR; TCRdb holds only in-frame clones, not every one. The data hold about 140,000 clones, with more than 85% observed a single time. Sequenced here: peripheral blood, sampled 28 days after the second AZD1222 dose. Receptors originate from an adult who received the AZD1222 COVID-19 vaccine.

This chain uses TRBV7-9 with TRBJ1-3; possible D gene TRBD1, 5 bases. CDR1 and CDR2 from the germline V gene are SEHNR and FQNEAQ (reference sequence). The CDR3 sequence is 16 residues long. Trimming removed 5 bases from V and 4 bases from J, with 18 bases in between. In nucleotides, the CDR3 is TGTGCCAGCAGCCCCGTCGGGCAGGGCAAAGGAAACACCATATATTTT. Its protein is CASSPVGQGKGNTIYF.

This clone was seen once. This sequence joins TRBV4-3 and TRBJ1-6, with unresolved D. The CDR3 is 13 residues long. Germline V gene lookup returns CDR1 LGHNA and CDR2 YSLEER. Trimming pared 0 bases from V and 19 bases from J, leaving 16 bases between. The CDR3, as DNA: TGCGCCAGCAGCCAAGATTACGGGGATACCCCTCACTTT. This sequence encodes CASSQDYGDTPHF.

Only a few counts were recorded for this clone. This chain joins TRBV10-3 and TRBJ2-7; D is tentatively TRBD1 or TRBD2 (5 bases each). This CDR3 region has 15 residues. V shed 2 bases and J shed 1 base, with 12 bases lying between them. The germline V gene has CDR1 ENHRY and CDR2 SYGVKD. The CDR3 loop reads CAISETSRESYEQYF. The CDR3 DNA follows: TGTGCCATCAGTGAGACCTCCAGGGAGTCCTACGAGCAGTACTTC.

This clone was found once. V is TRBV3-1 (or the pseudogene TRBV3-2) and J is TRBJ2-1, with TRBD2 matching 8 bases. The germline V gene encodes CDR1 LGHDT and CDR2 YNNKEL (reference sequence). This CDR3 region has 17 residues. V dropped 5 bases and J dropped 0; count of bases not matched to a gene: 9. CDR3 sequence (DNA): TGTGCCAGCAGCTCCCGGGAGGGCCGTAACTCCTACAATGAGCAGTTCTTC. Translating gives CASSSREGRNSYNEQFF.

The chain carries TRBV6-5 and TRBJ1-5; no definite D call. The length of the CDR3 is 15 residues. Between the trimmed V and J ends, which lost 0 bases and 3 bases, there was a span of 9 bases. CDR1 is MNHEY and CDR2 is SVGAGI in the germline V gene. CDR3 sequence: CASSYSVSPNQPQHF. The CDR3 bases are TGTGCCAGCAGTTACTCCGTCAGCCCCAATCAGCCCCAGCATTTT.

The V gene is TRBV6-5, the J gene TRBJ2-1; TRBD2 matches 9 bases. V dropped 8 bases and J dropped 6; count of bases not matched to a gene: 8. The CDR3 sequence is 14 residues long. Per germline, CDR1 MNHEY and CDR2 SVGAGI. The CDR3 region has the DNA TGTGCCAGCTCCCTAGCGGGGATTTTCAATGAGCAGTTCTTC. Translated: CASSLAGIFNEQFF.

This chain links TRBV6-5 with TRBJ1-6, with TRBD1 matching over 10 bases. CDR1 and CDR2 (germline): MNHEY, SVGAGI. V trimming: 8 bases; J trimming: 10 bases; junction bases outside the gene matches: 2. This CDR3 has 12 amino acids. The CDR3 here is CASRDRGSPLHF. CDR3 in DNA: TGTGCCAGCCGGGACAGGGGCTCACCCCTCCACTTT.

This clone occurred once. V gene TRBV7-8 combines with J gene TRBJ1-3, with D possibly matching TRBD1 (5 bases). Germline values: CDR1 SGHVS, CDR2 FQNEAQ. V was cut by 5 bases and J by 4 bases, with 15 bases left in between. The CDR3 has 15 residues. The CDR3 sequence is CASSRGHLDGNTIYF. CDR3 DNA: TGTGCCAGCAGCCGAGGACACCTTGACGGAAACACCATATATTTT.

The count of this clone is one. The chain is built from TRBV18 and TRBJ1-1; D is possibly TRBD1 (6 bases). Germline CDR1 KGHSH, CDR2 LQKENI. CDR3 size: 12 residues. Trimming took off 8 bases at V and 5 bases at J, with 12 bases between the two ends. The CDR3 loop reads CASAQGGTEAFF. The DNA of the CDR3 is TGTGCCAGCGCCCAAGGGGGGACTGAAGCTTTCTTT.

This chain joins TRBV9 and TRBJ1-2; 7 nucleotides match TRBD1. Germline loops: CDR1 SGDLS, CDR2 YYNGEE. The CDR3 is made up of 15 amino acids. After removal of 0 bases from V and 4 bases from J, the junction contained 6 bases not matched to a gene. The CDR3 reads CASSVDPDRVYGYTF. Here the CDR3 DNA reads TGTGCCAGCAGCGTAGACCCTGACAGGGTCTATGGCTACACCTTC.